What follows describes a single T cell receptor beta chain. Libraries were prepared by immunoSEQ multiplex PCR; TCRdb keeps only in-frame clonotypes and omits some of them. Of about 210,000 clones in the sample, over 80% were seen once. This sample stems from a study of blood T cell repertoires in COVID-19. CDR1 and CDR2 (germline): WNHNN, SYGVQD (reference sequence). The CDR3 loop spans 15 amino acids. The trim removed 6 bases at V and 0 bases at J, leaving 2 bases unmatched. This receptor was obtained from a man aged 18 to 30 with acute COVID-19. J is TRBJ2-3 and V is TRBV10-1, with 11 bases aligning to TRBD2. Sequencing was done on a sample of PBMCs or T cells enriched from blood (not recorded which). The CDR3 DNA follows: TGCGCCAGCAGCCGGACTAGCGGGAGCACAGATACGCAGTATTTT. Amino acids: CASSRTSGSTDTQYF.